The clone carrying this TCR beta chain has just one count. The antigen remains undetermined. The protocol was immunoSEQ multiplex PCR, while the TCRdb copy is restricted to in-frame clones and leaves out a portion. The data contain some 180,000 clones, around nine tenths of them singletons. Per germline, CDR1 MNHEY and CDR2 SVGEGT. V was clipped by 5 bases and J by 5 bases, with 12 bases between them. The CDR3 is 13 amino acids. This sample was included in a study of T cell responses to AZD1222 COVID-19 vaccine. General study findings and limits: Once two AZD1222 doses were given, Spike-specific TCR breadth and depth went up. Just 6 or 7 AZD1222 recipients were seropositive at baseline. Repertoires were collected only later (after the peak T cell response had occurred).

The rearrangement links TRBV6-2 or TRBV6-3 to TRBJ2-5; D possibly matches TRBD1 or TRBD2 (6 bases each). The sequencing here drew on peripheral blood, taken 28 days after the second dose of the MenACWY control vaccine. This TCR was recovered from an adult who received the MenACWY meningococcal vaccine as a control. The CDR3, as DNA: TGTGCCAGCAGTACGGGGGCTGGGGAGACCCAGTACTTC. Encoded protein: CASSTGAGETQYF.